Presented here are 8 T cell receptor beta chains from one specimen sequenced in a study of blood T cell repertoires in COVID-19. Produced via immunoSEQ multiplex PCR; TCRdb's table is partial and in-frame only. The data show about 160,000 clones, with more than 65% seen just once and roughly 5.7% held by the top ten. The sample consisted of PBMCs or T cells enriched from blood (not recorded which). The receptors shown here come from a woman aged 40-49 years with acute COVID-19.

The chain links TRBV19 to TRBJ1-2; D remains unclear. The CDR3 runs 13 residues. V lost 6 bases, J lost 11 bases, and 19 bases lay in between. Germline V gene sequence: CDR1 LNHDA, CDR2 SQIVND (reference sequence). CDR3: CASRTPGTLLYTF. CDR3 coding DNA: TGTGCCAGTAGGACCCCGGGAACCCTTTTATACACCTTC.

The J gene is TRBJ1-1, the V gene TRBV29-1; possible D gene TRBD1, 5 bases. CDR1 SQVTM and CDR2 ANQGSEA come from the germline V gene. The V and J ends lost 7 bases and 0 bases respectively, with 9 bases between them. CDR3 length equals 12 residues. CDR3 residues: CSAGQLNTEAFF. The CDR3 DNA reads TGCAGCGCTGGACAACTGAACACTGAAGCTTTCTTT.

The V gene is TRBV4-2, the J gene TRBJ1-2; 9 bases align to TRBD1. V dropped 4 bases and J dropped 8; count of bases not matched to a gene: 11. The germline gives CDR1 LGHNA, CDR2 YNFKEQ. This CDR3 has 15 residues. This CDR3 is CASSPILQGAGGYTF. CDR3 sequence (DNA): TGTGCCAGCAGCCCAATCCTACAGGGGGCGGGAGGCTACACCTTC.

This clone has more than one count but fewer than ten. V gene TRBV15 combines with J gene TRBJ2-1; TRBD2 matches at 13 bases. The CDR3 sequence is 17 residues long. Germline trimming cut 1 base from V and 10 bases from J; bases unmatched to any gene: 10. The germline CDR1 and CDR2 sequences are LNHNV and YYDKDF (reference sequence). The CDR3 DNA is TGTGCCACCAGCAGAGGGAGACTAGCGGGAGGACAAAGGGAGCAGTTCTTC. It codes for CATSRGRLAGGQREQFF.

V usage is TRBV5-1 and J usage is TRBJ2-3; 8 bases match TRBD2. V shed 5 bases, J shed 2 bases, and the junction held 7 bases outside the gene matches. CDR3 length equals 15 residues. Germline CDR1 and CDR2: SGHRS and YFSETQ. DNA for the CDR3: TGCGCCAGCAGGGCACTAGCGGCCAACACAGATACGCAGTATTTT. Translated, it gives CASRALAANTDTQYF. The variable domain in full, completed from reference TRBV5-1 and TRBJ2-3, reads KAGVTQTPRYLIKTRGQQVTLSCSPISGHRSVSWYQQTPGQGLQFLFEYFSETQRNKGNFPGRFSGRQFSNSRSEMNVSTLELGDSALYLCASRALAANTDTQYFGPGTRLTVL.

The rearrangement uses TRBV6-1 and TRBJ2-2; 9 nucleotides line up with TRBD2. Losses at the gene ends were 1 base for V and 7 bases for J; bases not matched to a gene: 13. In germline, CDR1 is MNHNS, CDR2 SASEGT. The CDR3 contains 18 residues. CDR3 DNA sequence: TGTGCCAGCAGTGAAGGAGGGCCACTAGCGGGTGGTGGCGGGGAGCTGTTTTTT. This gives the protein CASSEGGPLAGGGGELFF.

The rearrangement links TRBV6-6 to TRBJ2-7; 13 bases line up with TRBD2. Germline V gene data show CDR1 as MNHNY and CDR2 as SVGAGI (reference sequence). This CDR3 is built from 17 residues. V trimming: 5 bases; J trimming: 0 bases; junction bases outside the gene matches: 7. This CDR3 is CASSHGTSGADSYEQYF. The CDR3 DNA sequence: TGTGCCAGCAGTCACGGGACTAGCGGGGCCGACTCCTACGAGCAGTACTTC.

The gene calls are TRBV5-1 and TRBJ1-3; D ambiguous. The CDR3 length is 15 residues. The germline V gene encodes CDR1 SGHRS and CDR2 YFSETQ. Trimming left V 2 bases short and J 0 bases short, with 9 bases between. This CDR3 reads CASSLYPNSGNTIYF. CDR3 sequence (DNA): TGCGCCAGCAGCTTATACCCTAACTCTGGAAACACCATATATTTT.